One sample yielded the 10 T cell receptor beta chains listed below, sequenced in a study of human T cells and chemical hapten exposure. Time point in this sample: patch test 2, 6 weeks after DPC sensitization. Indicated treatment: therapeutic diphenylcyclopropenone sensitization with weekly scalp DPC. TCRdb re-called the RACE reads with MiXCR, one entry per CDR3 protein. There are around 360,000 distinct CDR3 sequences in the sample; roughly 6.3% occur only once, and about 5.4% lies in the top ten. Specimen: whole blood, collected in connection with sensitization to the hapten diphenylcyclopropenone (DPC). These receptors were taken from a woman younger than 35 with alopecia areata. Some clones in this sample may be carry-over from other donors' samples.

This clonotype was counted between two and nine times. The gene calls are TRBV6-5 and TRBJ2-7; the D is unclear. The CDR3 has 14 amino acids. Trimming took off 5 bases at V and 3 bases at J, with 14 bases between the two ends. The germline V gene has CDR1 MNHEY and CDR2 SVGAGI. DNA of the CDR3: TGTGCCAGCAGTGGAGAAGGTACCTTCTACGAGCAGTACTTC. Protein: CASSGEGTFYEQYF.

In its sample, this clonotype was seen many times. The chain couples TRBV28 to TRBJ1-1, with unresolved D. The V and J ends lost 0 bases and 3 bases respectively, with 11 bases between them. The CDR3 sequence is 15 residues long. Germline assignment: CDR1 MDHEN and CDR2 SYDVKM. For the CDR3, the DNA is TGTGCCAGCAGTTTATGGCCACGTCGGGACACTGAAGCTTTCTTT. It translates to CASSLWPRRDTEAFF.

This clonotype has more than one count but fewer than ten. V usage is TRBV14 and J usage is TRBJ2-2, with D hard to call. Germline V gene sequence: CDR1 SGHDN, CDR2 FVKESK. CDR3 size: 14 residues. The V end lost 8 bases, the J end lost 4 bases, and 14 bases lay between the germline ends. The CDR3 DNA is TGTGCCAGCCCAGGTTTTGTGGGCACCGGGGAGCTGTTTTTT. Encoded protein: CASPGFVGTGELFF.

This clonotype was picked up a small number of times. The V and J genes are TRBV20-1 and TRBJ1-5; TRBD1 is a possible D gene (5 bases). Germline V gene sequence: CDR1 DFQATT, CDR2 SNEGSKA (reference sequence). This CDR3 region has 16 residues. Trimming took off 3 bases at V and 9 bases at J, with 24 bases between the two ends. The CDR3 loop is CSASKPNSGPRSPQHF. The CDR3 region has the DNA TGCAGTGCTAGTAAGCCAAACTCAGGGCCCCGGTCGCCCCAGCATTTT.

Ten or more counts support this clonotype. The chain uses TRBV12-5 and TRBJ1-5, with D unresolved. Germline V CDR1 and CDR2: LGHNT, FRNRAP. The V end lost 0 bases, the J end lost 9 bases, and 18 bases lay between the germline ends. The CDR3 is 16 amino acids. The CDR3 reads CASGLVIARVCGPQHF. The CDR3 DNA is TGTGCTAGTGGTTTGGTGATAGCTCGAGTTTGTGGGCCCCAGCATTTT.

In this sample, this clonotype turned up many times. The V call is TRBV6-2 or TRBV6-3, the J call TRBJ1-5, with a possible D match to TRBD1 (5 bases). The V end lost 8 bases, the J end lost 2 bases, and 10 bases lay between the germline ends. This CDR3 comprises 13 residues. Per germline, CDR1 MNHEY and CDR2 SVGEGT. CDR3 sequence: CASHRQRNQPQHF. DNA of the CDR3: TGTGCCAGCCATCGACAGCGCAATCAGCCCCAGCATTTT.

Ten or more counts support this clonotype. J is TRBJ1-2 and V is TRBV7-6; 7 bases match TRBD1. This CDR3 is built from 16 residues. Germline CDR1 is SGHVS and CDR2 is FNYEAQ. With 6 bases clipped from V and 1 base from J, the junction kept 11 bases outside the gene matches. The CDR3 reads CASSRKQGIDNYGYTF. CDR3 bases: TGTGCCAGCAGTCGTAAACAGGGGATCGATAACTATGGCTACACCTTC.

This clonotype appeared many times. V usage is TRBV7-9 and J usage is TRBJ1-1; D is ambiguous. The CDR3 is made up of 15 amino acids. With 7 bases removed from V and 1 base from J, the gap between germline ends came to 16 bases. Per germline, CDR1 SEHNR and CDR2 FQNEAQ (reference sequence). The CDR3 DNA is TGTGCCAGCAACCGTTTCGCAGGACCGAACACTGAAGCTTTCTTT. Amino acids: CASNRFAGPNTEAFF.

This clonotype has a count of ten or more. In DNA form, the CDR3 reads TGTGCCAGCAGCCAGACAGGATTCTGGGGCTACACCTTC. It encodes CASSQTGFWGYTF. V usage is TRBV6-5 and J usage is TRBJ1-2; a possible D gene is TRBD1 (6 bases). Germline values: CDR1 MNHEY, CDR2 SVGAGI. V was shortened by 6 bases and J by 8 bases, with 16 bases between the two germline ends. The CDR3 totals 13 residues.

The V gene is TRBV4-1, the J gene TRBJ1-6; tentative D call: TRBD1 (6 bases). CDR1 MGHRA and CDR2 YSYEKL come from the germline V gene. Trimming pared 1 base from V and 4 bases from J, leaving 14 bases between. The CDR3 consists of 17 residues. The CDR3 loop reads CASSQGPSQGYNSPLHF. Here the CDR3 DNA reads TGCGCCAGCAGCCAAGGCCCGTCACAGGGATATAATTCACCCCTCCACTTT.